This section outlines one T cell receptor (beta chain) sequence together with its context. Its antigen is as yet unknown. Trimming left V 6 bases short and J 4 bases short, with 13 bases between. Germline-derived CDR1 and CDR2 are MDHEN and SYDVKM. The CDR3 is made up of 13 amino acids. This sample stems from a study of T cell responses to AZD1222 COVID-19 vaccine. The repertoire was sequenced with immunoSEQ multiplex PCR; TCRdb's copy has only in-frame clones and lacks some. Of around 180,000 clones listed, over 80% are singletons. Study observations and caveats: Donors were largely white British and mainly female; clonal diversity was possibly underestimated. Spike-specific TCR breadth rose after two AZD1222 doses, and depth rose as well.

The V and J genes are TRBV28 and TRBJ2-7; TRBD1 might be the D (6 bases). The sequences come from peripheral blood, collected on day 0 of AZD1222 vaccination. This sequence originates from an adult in good health. The CDR3 region is CASRYRGQYEQYF. CDR3 in DNA: TGTGCCAGCAGATACCGAGGACAGTACGAGCAGTACTTC.